The next 19 T cell receptor beta chains were all read from a single sample in a study of OX40 agonist ivuxolimab in advanced cancers. Repertoires were generated with immunoSEQ multiplex PCR, while TCRdb's copy carries only in-frame clones and drops some. The profile shows about 130,000 clones, approximately 90% of them singletons. The sequencing used CD4+ or CD8+ T cells sorted from blood, collected in a trial of the OX40 agonist ivuxolimab. All receptors derive from an adult with an advanced solid tumor such as melanoma, head and neck, liver or kidney cancer.

The chain combines TRBV5-1 with TRBJ1-1; D is ambiguous. The CDR3 extends over 13 amino acids. Trimming removed 6 bases from V and 1 base from J, with 10 bases in between. Looked up from germline, CDR1 is SGHRS and CDR2 is YFSETQ. CDR3 DNA sequence: TGCGCCAGCACCTACGATAGGAACACTGAAGCTTTCTTT. Translation gives CASTYDRNTEAFF.

The chain recombines TRBV11-2 with TRBJ2-1; no definite D call. Germline values: CDR1 SGHAT, CDR2 FQNNGV. The CDR3 spans 13 residues. Trimming took 0 bases from V and 6 from J, leaving 6 bases between them. The CDR3 here is CASSLESSNEQFF. The CDR3, as DNA: TGTGCCAGCAGCTTAGAGAGCAGCAATGAGCAGTTCTTC.

DNA for the CDR3: TGTGCCAGCAGCTCGGTAACGGGACAGAAGTCCTACGAGCAGTACTTC. Translation gives CASSSVTGQKSYEQYF. J is TRBJ2-7 and V is TRBV7-6, with TRBD1 matching 7 bases. The CDR3 has 16 residues. CDR1 is SGHVS and CDR2 is FNYEAQ in the germline V gene. The junction had 10 bases not matched to a gene; V was cut back by 4 bases and J by 1 base. Drawing the rest from reference TRBV7-6 and TRBJ2-7, the complete variable domain is GAGVSQSPRYKVTKRGQDVALRCDPISGHVSLYWYRQALGQGPEFLTYFNYEAQQDKSGLPNDRFSAERPEGSISTLTIQRTEQRDSAMYRCASSSVTGQKSYEQYFGPGTRLTVT.

The V and J genes are TRBV2 and TRBJ2-7; maybe TRBD1 (5 bases). V lost 5 bases and J 2 bases, leaving 10 bases between the germline ends. The CDR3 length is 13 residues. The germline gives CDR1 SNHLY, CDR2 FYNNEI. The CDR3 bases are TGTGCCAGCAGTTACCAGGGCGCCTACGAGCAGTACTTC. Protein product: CASSYQGAYEQYF.

V gene TRBV19 combines with J gene TRBJ2-5, with D unclear. TRBJ2-7 matches the DNA end more closely, so the J call is doubtful. This CDR3 has 12 residues. The germline V gene encodes CDR1 LNHDA and CDR2 SQIVND (reference sequence). In nucleotides, the CDR3 is TGTGCCAGTAGTTCCTCCTCCTACGAGCAGTACTTC. It yields the protein CASSSSSYEQYF.

The chain carries TRBV5-1 and TRBJ2-5; D is ambiguous. The germline V and J ends were trimmed by 2 bases and 5 bases, with 16 bases remaining between them. The CDR3 totals 15 residues. The germline V gene has CDR1 SGHRS and CDR2 YFSETQ. DNA of the CDR3: TGCGCCAGCAGCTTTTTGACTGGAAGGGTCGAGACCCAGTACTTC. This encodes CASSFLTGRVETQYF. The whole variable domain, remainder taken from reference TRBV5-1 and TRBJ2-5, is KAGVTQTPRYLIKTRGQQVTLSCSPISGHRSVSWYQQTPGQGLQFLFEYFSETQRNKGNFPGRFSGRQFSNSRSEMNVSTLELGDSALYLCASSFLTGRVETQYFGPGTRLLVL.

This clone was seen a single time. The rearrangement links TRBV30 to TRBJ2-3; 8 nucleotides line up with TRBD2. The V and J ends lost 5 bases and 3 bases, in that order; junction bases with no gene match: 10. The CDR3 is 15 residues long. Germline CDR1 GTSNPN, CDR2 SVGIG (reference sequence). The CDR3 spells CAWSSGGLRTDTQYF. As DNA, the CDR3 is TGTGCCTGGTCAAGCGGGGGACTTCGGACAGATACGCAGTATTTT.

This chain connects TRBV19 to TRBJ2-1, with D tentatively TRBD2 (6 bases). Germline V gene sequence: CDR1 LNHDA, CDR2 SQIVND (reference sequence). The CDR3 length is 16 residues. V shed 7 bases and J shed 7 bases, with 23 bases lying between them. The CDR3 nucleotides read TGTGCCAGTACCCACTTAAGAGGACTACTCGAAAATGAGCAGTTCTTC. Translating gives CASTHLRGLLENEQFF.

The chain combines TRBV7-3 with TRBJ2-3; tentatively, D is TRBD2 (5 bases). V was clipped by 5 bases and J by 2 bases, with 17 bases between them. The CDR3 has 16 amino acids. Germline V gene lookup returns CDR1 SGHTA and CDR2 FQGTGA. The CDR3 spells CASSPFLLGITDTQYF. As DNA, the CDR3 is TGTGCCAGCAGCCCGTTCCTACTCGGGATCACAGATACGCAGTATTTT.

The chain recombines TRBV28 with TRBJ1-2, with TRBD1 identical over 7 bases. V was clipped by 3 bases and J by 6 bases; unmatched bases: 4. The CDR3 sequence is 13 residues long. The V gene's germline CDR1 is MDHEN and CDR2 SYDVKM. The CDR3 DNA sequence: TGTGCCAGCAGTTTCGTAAGGGGGCATGGCTACACCTTC. Translated: CASSFVRGHGYTF.

This chain joins TRBV7-9 and TRBJ2-2; TRBD1 aligns across 7 bases. In germline, CDR1 is SEHNR, CDR2 FQNEAQ (reference sequence). The CDR3 runs to 15 residues. With 4 bases clipped from V and 4 bases from J, the junction kept 6 bases outside the gene matches. Written as DNA, the CDR3 is TGTGCCAGCAGCTCACAGGGGCGGATCACCGGGGAGCTGTTTTTT. Its translation: CASSSQGRITGELFF.

The V gene is TRBV20-1, the J gene TRBJ1-1; D gene unclear. Germline values: CDR1 DFQATT, CDR2 SNEGSKA (reference sequence). The CDR3 runs 11 residues. V was trimmed by 5 bases and J by 1 base, leaving 5 bases between them. CDR3: CSAHKNTEAFF. DNA of the CDR3: TGCAGTGCTCACAAGAACACTGAAGCTTTCTTT.

V usage is TRBV6-5 and J usage is TRBJ1-6, with a tentative D call TRBD1 (6 bases). Trimming cost V 2 bases and J 8 bases, with 13 bases left between them. Germline V gene data show CDR1 as MNHEY and CDR2 as SVGAGI. This CDR3 has 15 amino acids. The CDR3 sequence is CASSYGGGQYSPLHF. The CDR3 DNA follows: TGTGCCAGCAGTTACGGGGGGGGGCAGTATTCACCCCTCCACTTT.

This clone was counted once. The gene calls are TRBV11-2 and TRBJ1-2; D uncertain. CDR1 SGHAT and CDR2 FQNNGV come from the germline V gene. The CDR3 is 14 amino acids. V was shortened by 1 base and J by 0 bases, with 6 bases between the two germline ends. The CDR3 here is CASSLGRANYGYTF. Here the CDR3 DNA reads TGTGCCAGCAGCTTAGGAAGAGCTAACTATGGCTACACCTTC.

This chain connects TRBV9 to TRBJ2-7; TRBD2 matches 9 bases. CDR3 size: 15 residues. V trimming: 4 bases; J trimming: 2 bases; junction bases outside the gene matches: 7. Germline V gene lookup returns CDR1 SGDLS and CDR2 YYNGEE. CDR3 nucleotides: TGTGCCAGCAGCACAATAGCGGGAGAGACCTACGAGCAGTACTTC. Protein: CASSTIAGETYEQYF.

J is TRBJ2-5 and V is TRBV11-1; 7 positions agree with TRBD1. Germline CDR1 reads SGHAT; CDR2 reads FQDESV (reference sequence). The CDR3 runs to 13 residues. V lost 3 bases and J lost 5; bases outside the gene matches: 3. The CDR3 is CASSFETGETQYF. The CDR3 coding sequence is TGTGCCAGCAGCTTCGAGACAGGGGAGACCCAGTACTTC.

This clone was seen more than once but under ten times. The CDR3 sequence: CASSFGGQGQPQHF. In DNA, the CDR3 is TGCGCCAGCAGCTTCGGGGGACAGGGGCAGCCCCAGCATTTT. The V and J genes are TRBV5-1 and TRBJ1-5; 10 bases fit TRBD1. The germline V gene encodes CDR1 SGHRS and CDR2 YFSETQ. Germline trimming cut 2 bases from V and 7 bases from J; bases unmatched to any gene: 3. The CDR3 has 14 amino acids.

This clone has ten or more counts. CDR3 in amino acids: CASSIFRGQSYEQYF. In nucleotides, the CDR3 is TGTGCCAGTAGTATTTTCCGGGGACAATCCTACGAGCAGTACTTC. This chain joins TRBV19 and TRBJ2-7, with D possibly being TRBD1 (6 bases). This CDR3 has 15 amino acids. V lost 3 bases and J lost 1, with 13 bases in between. The germline CDR1 and CDR2 sequences are LNHDA and SQIVND (reference sequence). Full variable domain (missing parts from reference TRBV19 and TRBJ2-7): DGGITQSPKYLFRKEGQNVTLSCEQNLNHDAMYWYRQDPGQGLRLIYYSQIVNDFQKGDIAEGYSVSREKKESFPLTVTSAQKNPTAFYLCASSIFRGQSYEQYFGPGTRLTVT.

The V gene is TRBV6-5, the J gene TRBJ1-1; the D gene is possibly TRBD1 (6 bases). Germline assignment: CDR1 MNHEY and CDR2 SVGAGI. The V and J ends lost 0 bases and 11 bases respectively, with 22 bases between them. This CDR3 is built from 16 residues. The CDR3 DNA sequence: TGTGCCAGCAGTTACTCCCCCGCACTATCAGGGGAGGAGGCTTTCTTT. It specifies CASSYSPALSGEEAFF.